The clone carrying this T cell receptor beta chain occurred many times. Its antigen is still unknown. TCRdb recomputed calls from the 5' RACE reads with MiXCR, one row per CDR3 protein. The sample carries 44,000 or so distinct CDR3 sequences, about a tenth recorded once. CDR3 length equals 13 residues. The trim removed 0 bases at V and 6 bases at J, leaving 2 bases unmatched. Germline CDR1 DFQATT, CDR2 SNEGSKA (reference sequence). This sample is part of a study of T-cell memory formation after mild COVID-19. On the study more broadly: The TCR clusters were mostly specific to one donor.

General study points: CD4/CD8 balance characterized clones contracting day 15 to 85, and CD4+ skew characterized later expanders. Detection of some responders pre-infection suggested pre-existing cross-reactive memory T cells participated. CM and EM subsets held most contracting CD4+ clones; EMRA held CD8+ ones.

The clonotype originates from an adult woman who had mild COVID-19 (a few samples of this study predate the infection). Cell type and time point are not known. This chain connects TRBV20-1 to TRBJ2-1; 7 bases are shared with TRBD1. The material sequenced was PBMCs or a T cell subset sorted from them (not recorded which). CDR3 loop: CSAREDRVNEQFF. CDR3 DNA: TGCAGTGCTAGAGAAGACAGGGTCAATGAGCAGTTCTTC.